This entry concerns a single T cell receptor beta chain. Its antigen is not known. The sample originates from a study of T-cell reconstitution after alpha-beta-depleted transplantation in children. Overall study findings and caveats: Most T-cell counts and diversity one year after the transplant came from T cells that were newly produced.

Germline-derived CDR1 and CDR2 are MDHEN and SYDVKM. V lost 6 bases, J lost 2 bases, and 8 bases stayed unmatched. This CDR3 spans 15 amino acids. As it was prepared, the TCRbeta library received unique molecular identifiers. Each CDR3 protein gets one entry after TCRdb re-called the PCR reads with MiXCR. The data hold 200,000 to 250,000 distinct CDR3 sequences, with around 7.8% observed a single time. This sample comprised PBMCs, mostly from graft donor cells, obtained 180 days after TCRalphabeta/CD19-depleted stem cell transplant. This receptor was taken from a male patient younger than 18 who had a stem cell transplant for acute lymphoblastic leukemia, so the T cells may come from the graft donor. V and J are TRBV28 and TRBJ1-1; 8 nucleotides agree with TRBD1. CDR3 bases: TGTGCCAGCAGCCAACACAGGGGGTATAACACTGAAGCTTTCTTT. Amino acids: CASSQHRGYNTEAFF.